This is a list of T cell receptor beta chains from one sample in a study of T-cell memory formation after mild COVID-19. TCRdb re-derived calls from the 5' RACE reads in MiXCR, one entry per CDR3 protein. The data show 150,000 to 200,000 distinct CDR3 sequences, roughly 12% seen once. The sequencing input was PBMCs or a T cell subset sorted from them (not recorded which). The receptors come from a man between 18 and 29 years old who had mild COVID-19 (a few samples of this study predate the infection). Cell type and time point are not known. CDR3s leave out the opening cysteine and the closing phenylalanine or tryptophan.

v_gene,CDR3aa
TRBV4-1,ASSQDFTSGNTDTQY
TRBV5-1,ASSLVTQATGELF
TRBV4-2,ASSPSGVRTDTQY
TRBV11-1,ASSSEHRDTQY
TRBV20-1,SARGVGSPFYNEQF
TRBV6-6,ASSNPPTDTQY
TRBV28,ASSRSGFNQPQH
TRBV7-9,ASSPHDYGYT
TRBV7-6,ASTVLAGQETQY
TRBV5-1,ASSPGTGAGYT
TRBV7-7,ASSLGQGGIQY
TRBV10-2,ASRGTGGGGGYT
TRBV7-2,ASSYTGGAYNEQF
TRBV20-1,SPRGPTDTQY
TRBV5-1,ASSFGDANTGELF
TRBV3-1,ASSQEGAVD
TRBV15,ATSRDRGAGLVTDTQY
TRBV7-3,ASSPSLLAGAQY
TRBV27,ASSFLALAEQF
TRBV10-2,ASSETDRQGGLF
TRBV5-6,ASSLQGSTEAF
TRBV2,ASSEEMGQEAF
TRBV6-5,ASSYRGGIETQY
TRBV7-9,VSSLGVGGDTEAF
TRBV11-2,ASSHVRGLGNTIY
TRBV5-5,ASSLGQTQETQY
TRBV7-2,ASRSGRYNQPQH
TRBV11-1,ASSQLAASSYNEQF
TRBV5-1,ASRGTPSSGANVLT
TRBV5-1,ASSLSRQSFRDTQY
TRBV6-2/TRBV6-3,ASTQFGDTQY
TRBV20-1,SAITGTGNYGYT
TRBV5-1,ASSLGPGREAEAF
TRBV3-1,ASSQRGGGRGELF
TRBV28,ASLQTGAAGELF
TRBV12-3/TRBV12-4,ASGETQGDTGELF
TRBV11-1,ASSFTGQGPLH
TRBV29-1,SVVRGTGELF
TRBV7-9,ASRPGLAVGELF
TRBV29-1,SVGQTYNEQF
TRBV7-2,ASSAGTAFNQPQH
TRBV12-5,ASGLLQGSDTQY
TRBV5-4,ASSLYLETQY
TRBV2,ASKGWRETQY
TRBV7-7,AIRDSYYNEQF